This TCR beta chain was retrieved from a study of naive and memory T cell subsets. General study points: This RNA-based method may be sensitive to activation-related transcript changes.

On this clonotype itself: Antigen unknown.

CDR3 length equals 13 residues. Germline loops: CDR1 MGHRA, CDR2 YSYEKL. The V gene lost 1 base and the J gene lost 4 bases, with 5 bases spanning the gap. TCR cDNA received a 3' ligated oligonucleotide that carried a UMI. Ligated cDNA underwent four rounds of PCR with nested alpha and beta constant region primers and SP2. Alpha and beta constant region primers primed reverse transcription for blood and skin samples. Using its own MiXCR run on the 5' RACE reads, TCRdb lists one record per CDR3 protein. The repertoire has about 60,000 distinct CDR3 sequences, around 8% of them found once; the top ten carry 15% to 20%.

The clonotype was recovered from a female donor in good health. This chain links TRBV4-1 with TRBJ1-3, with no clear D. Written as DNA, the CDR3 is TGCGCCAGCAGCCAAGGATGGGGAAACACCATATATTTT. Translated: CASSQGWGNTIYF.